This entry concerns a single T cell receptor beta chain. This entry is derived from a study of human thymus T cells. Trimming removed 1 base from V and 0 bases from J, with 5 bases in between. Germline assignment: CDR1 SGHRS and CDR2 YFSETQ. The CDR3 spans 13 residues. An approximately 0.5-1 mL peripheral blood aliquot was taken intraoperatively from four of eight donors. Method: immunoSEQ multiplex PCR; TCRdb's copy keeps in-frame clones and lacks some. Of over 35,000 clones in the sample, over 85% are singletons; the top ten hold more than 0.1%. This chain joins TRBV5-1 and TRBJ2-7; D not resolved. The sequence derives from a boy less than two years old with a congenital heart defect but otherwise immunologically healthy. The sequenced sample consisted of blood. The CDR3 loop is CASSLSSSYEQYF. The CDR3 nucleotides are TGCGCCAGCAGCTTGTCTAGCTCCTACGAGCAGTACTTC.